The following is a T cell receptor (beta chain) sequence with its context. The data were obtained in a study of T cell responses to AZD1222 COVID-19 vaccine. Germline CDR1 and CDR2: SGHNT and YYREEE (reference sequence). The CDR3 runs 15 residues. The ends lost 4 bases at V and 7 bases at J; junction bases unmatched: 6. Here immunoSEQ multiplex PCR was the method, and the copy in TCRdb shows in-frame clones only, minus some. The table shows about 92,000 clones, with around 90% occurring only once. Material: peripheral blood, obtained on day 0 of AZD1222 vaccination. The receptor was isolated from an adult in good health. The rearrangement links TRBV5-4 to TRBJ2-2; 11 bases align to TRBD1. CDR3 in amino acids: CASSPGQGADGELFF. The DNA for the CDR3 is TGTGCCAGCAGCCCCGGACAGGGGGCGGACGGGGAGCTGTTTTTT.